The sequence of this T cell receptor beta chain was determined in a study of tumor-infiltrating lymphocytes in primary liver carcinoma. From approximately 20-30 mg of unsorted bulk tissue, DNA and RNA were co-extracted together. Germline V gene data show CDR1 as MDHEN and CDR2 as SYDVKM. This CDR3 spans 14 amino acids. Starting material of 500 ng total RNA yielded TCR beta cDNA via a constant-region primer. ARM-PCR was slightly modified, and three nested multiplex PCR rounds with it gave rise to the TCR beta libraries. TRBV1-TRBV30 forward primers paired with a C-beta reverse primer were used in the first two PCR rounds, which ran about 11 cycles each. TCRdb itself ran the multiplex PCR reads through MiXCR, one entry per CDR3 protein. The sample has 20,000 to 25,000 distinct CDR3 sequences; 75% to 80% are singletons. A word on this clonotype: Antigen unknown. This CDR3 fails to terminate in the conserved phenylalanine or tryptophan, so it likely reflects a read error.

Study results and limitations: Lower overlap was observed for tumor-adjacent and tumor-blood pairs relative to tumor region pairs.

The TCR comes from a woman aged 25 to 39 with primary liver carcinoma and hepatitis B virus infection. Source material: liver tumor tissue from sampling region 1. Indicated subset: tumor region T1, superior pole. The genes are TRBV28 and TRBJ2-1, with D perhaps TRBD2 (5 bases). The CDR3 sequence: CASREVSSYYEQFL. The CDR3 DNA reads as TGTGCCAGCAGGGAGGTGAGCTCCTACTATGAGCAGTTCTTA.